This is a list of T cell receptor beta chains from one sample in a study of shared clonotypes between healthy human individuals. Sequencing used immunoSEQ multiplex PCR; TCRdb keeps in-frame clones, though not all of them. The sample shows millions of clones, around 94% of them seen only once. The sequencing sample was made of naive CD4+ T cells sorted from blood. The receptors shown here come from a man between 18 and 35 years old in good health. Both conserved end residues are part of each CDR3. D genes are given only for firm matches. Where a row states a size, it is once, few, many or the class of an expanded clone; other rows omit it.

clone size,J gene,V gene,D gene,CDR3 protein,CDR3 DNA
once,TRBJ2-7,TRBV7-2,-,CASSGGSYEQYF,TGTGCCAGCAGCGGAGGAAGTTACGAGCAGTACTTC
once,TRBJ2-5,TRBV19,TRBD2,CASSISGGASETQYF,TGTGCCAGTAGTATCAGCGGGGGGGCGTCAGAGACCCAGTACTTC
-,TRBJ2-7,TRBV30,TRBD1,CAWSSGTGGPYEQYF,TGTGCCTGGAGCTCCGGGACAGGGGGCCCCTACGAGCAGTACTTC
-,TRBJ2-5,TRBV5-1,-,CASSLVGVETQYF,TGCGCCAGCAGCTTGGTCGGGGTAGAGACCCAGTACTTC
-,TRBJ2-3,TRBV7-2,TRBD2,CASSSGLAGGQEYF,TGTGCCAGCAGCTCAGGACTAGCGGGGGGGCAAGAGTATTTT
-,TRBJ2-7,TRBV10-1,-,CASSELMSQGYVEQYF,TGCGCCAGCAGTGAGTTAATGAGCCAGGGGTATGTCGAGCAGTACTTC
-,TRBJ2-4,TRBV6-1,TRBD1,CASSSGGAGAIQYF,TGTGCCAGCAGCTCAGGGGGCGCAGGGGCCATTCAGTACTTC
-,TRBJ1-6,TRBV27,-,CASSLSSGPRSSYNSPLHF,TGTGCCAGCAGTTTATCATCAGGGCCGAGGAGCTCCTATAATTCACCCCTCCACTTT
-,TRBJ2-7,TRBV19,TRBD2,CASTLSGGSSYEQYF,TGTGCCAGTACTTTATCCGGGGGGTCTTCCTACGAGCAGTACTTC
-,TRBJ2-7,TRBV7-2,-,CASSTRESYEQYF,TGTGCCAGCAGCACTCGGGAGTCCTACGAGCAGTACTTC
-,TRBJ2-1,TRBV13,-,CASSWGLTNEQFF,TGTGCCAGCAGCTGGGGACTCACCAATGAGCAGTTCTTC
-,TRBJ1-3,TRBV6-1,TRBD1,CANSEQGVSGNTIYF,TGTGCCAACAGTGAACAGGGGGTGTCTGGAAACACCATATATTTT
-,TRBJ2-2,TRBV6-5,-,CASQGAGELFF,TGTGCCAGCCAAGGGGCCGGGGAGCTGTTTTTT
-,TRBJ2-3,TRBV5-1,TRBD1,CASSLQGGDTQYF,TGCGCCAGCAGCCTACAGGGGGGAGATACGCAGTATTTT
-,TRBJ2-7,TRBV6-1,-,CASSAGWGFSGSYEQYF,TGTGCCAGCAGTGCCGGTTGGGGTTTTTCTGGAAGCTACGAGCAGTACTTC
-,TRBJ2-4,TRBV5-1,TRBD1,CASSTPTGDIQYF,TGCGCCAGCAGCACCCCGACAGGGGACATTCAGTACTTC
-,TRBJ1-5,TRBV2,-,CASRVNSNQPQHF,TGTGCCAGCAGAGTGAATAGCAATCAGCCCCAGCATTTT
-,TRBJ2-3,TRBV11-2,-,CASSLAGLDTQYF,TGTGCCAGCAGCTTGGCGGGATTGGATACGCAGTATTTT
-,TRBJ1-6,TRBV4-3,TRBD1,CASSQDKGQNNSPLHF,TGCGCCAGCAGCCAAGATAAGGGACAGAATAATTCACCCCTCCACTTT
-,TRBJ2-2,TRBV11-2,-,CASSLSGGKNTGELFF,TGTGCCAGCAGCCTCAGTGGGGGGAAGAACACCGGGGAGCTGTTTTTT
-,TRBJ2-7,TRBV5-5,-,CASSLEWSSYEQYF,TGTGCCAGCAGCTTGGAGTGGAGCTCCTACGAGCAGTACTTC
-,TRBJ1-4,TRBV5-1,-,CASSLWGGNEKLFF,TGCGCCAGCAGCTTGTGGGGAGGGAATGAAAAACTGTTTTTT
once,TRBJ1-1,TRBV7-2,-,CASSLKRGGTDAFF,TGTGCCAGCAGCTTAAAAAGGGGGGGCACTGATGCTTTCTTT
-,TRBJ2-7,TRBV11-1,TRBD1,CASSRTGVGFYEQYF,TGTGCCAGCAGTCGGACAGGGGTCGGCTTCTACGAGCAGTACTTC
once,TRBJ1-6,TRBV6-5,TRBD1,CASSTGTGNSPLHF,TGTGCCAGCAGTACCGGGACAGGCAATTCACCCCTCCACTTT
-,TRBJ1-2,TRBV6-5,-,CASSESLGLTF,TGTGCCAGCAGTGAAAGTTTGGGCCTCACCTTC
-,TRBJ2-3,TRBV4-3,TRBD2,CASSNLAGEGTDTQYF,TGCGCCAGCAGCAACCTAGCGGGAGAGGGGACAGATACGCAGTATTTT
-,TRBJ2-3,TRBV4-3,TRBD2,CASSDYPTSPTSTDTQYF,TGCGCCAGCAGCGATTACCCGACTAGCCCCACCAGCACAGATACGCAGTATTTT
-,TRBJ2-4,TRBV7-9,-,CASSLGTGPGGIAKNIQYF,TGTGCCAGCAGCTTGGGGACCGGGCCGGGTGGGATAGCCAAAAACATTCAGTACTTC
-,TRBJ1-1,TRBV4-1,-,CASSRPWAEAFF,TGCGCCAGCAGCCGACCCTGGGCTGAAGCTTTCTTT
-,TRBJ1-3,TRBV7-9,-,CASSLPGNTIYF,TGTGCCAGCAGCCTCCCTGGAAACACCATATATTTT
-,TRBJ1-2,TRBV27,-,CASAYGTPGSYGYTF,TGTGCCAGCGCCTATGGGACACCCGGCTCCTATGGCTACACCTTC
-,TRBJ2-7,TRBV30,TRBD1,CAWDRGSYEQYF,TGTGCCTGGGACAGGGGTTCCTACGAGCAGTACTTC
-,TRBJ1-5,TRBV10-3,TRBD1,CAISGDRGINQPQHF,TGTGCCATCAGTGGGGACAGGGGGATCAATCAGCCCCAGCATTTT
-,TRBJ1-2,TRBV6-6,-,CASSYTTGPYGYTF,TGTGCCAGCAGTTACACCACAGGTCCCTATGGCTACACCTTC
-,TRBJ1-2,TRBV6-5,-,CASSYGRKGRNYGYTF,TGTGCCAGCAGTTACGGTCGAAAGGGACGGAACTATGGCTACACCTTC
-,TRBJ2-7,TRBV5-1,TRBD1,CASSFTGTGSEQYF,TGCGCCAGCAGCTTTACCGGGACAGGGAGCGAGCAGTACTTC
-,TRBJ2-5,TRBV30,-,CAWTGYGGGTQYF,TGTGCCTGGACAGGGTACGGTGGGGGGACCCAGTACTTC
-,TRBJ2-1,TRBV5-1,-,CASSLETAPIF,TGCGCCAGCAGCTTGGAGACAGCCCCAATCTTC
-,TRBJ2-1,TRBV5-6,-,CASSLRGGETYNEQFF,TGTGCCAGCAGCTTGAGGGGCGGGGAGACCTACAATGAGCAGTTCTTC
-,TRBJ1-3,TRBV28,-,CASSNKRQATRDTIYF,TGTGCCAGCAGTAATAAAAGACAGGCCACGCGCGACACCATATATTTT
once,TRBJ2-6,TRBV7-3,-,CASSPRTISGANVLTF,TGTGCCAGCAGCCCACGGACCATCTCTGGGGCCAACGTCCTGACTTTC
once,TRBJ2-7,TRBV5-1,-,CASRQDSYEQYF,TGCGCCTCGCGACAGGACAGCTACGAGCAGTACTTC
once,TRBJ2-7,TRBV27,TRBD2,CASSLSLVAGGAEQYF,TGTGCCAGCAGTTTATCGTTGGTAGCGGGAGGGGCCGAGCAGTACTTC
-,TRBJ1-1,TRBV5-5,-,CASSLAGTGLNTEAFF,TGTGCCAGCAGCTTGGCGGGCACTGGGCTGAACACTGAAGCTTTCTTT
-,TRBJ2-7,TRBV29-1,-,CSVGGGTYEQYF,TGCAGCGTTGGCGGCGGTACCTACGAGCAGTACTTC
-,TRBJ2-7,TRBV27,-,CASKPVAILQRGSYEQYF,TGTGCCAGCAAACCCGTGGCAATCTTACAGAGGGGCTCCTACGAGCAGTACTTC
once,TRBJ1-1,TRBV10-1,-,CATPAGLNTEAFF,TGCGCCACCCCCGCTGGATTGAACACTGAAGCTTTCTTT
-,TRBJ2-7,TRBV15,-,CATSRGGMGYEQYF,TGTGCCACCAGCAGAGGGGGAATGGGCTACGAGCAGTACTTC
-,TRBJ2-1,TRBV7-9,-,CASSLKGPYNEQFF,TGTGCCAGCAGCTTGAAGGGCCCCTACAATGAGCAGTTCTTC
-,TRBJ1-1,TRBV18,TRBD1,CASSFYRATGGDTEAFF,TGTGCCAGCTCATTTTACCGGGCGACAGGGGGCGACACTGAAGCTTTCTTT
-,TRBJ2-5,TRBV6-5,TRBD2,CASSTGLAGETQYF,TGTGCCAGCAGTACGGGACTAGCGGGGGAGACCCAGTACTTC
-,TRBJ1-5,TRBV15,-,CATSRDPGGNQPQHF,TGTGCCACCAGCAGAGATCCGGGAGGCAATCAGCCCCAGCATTTT
-,TRBJ2-5,TRBV25-1,-,CASSDRDYQETQYF,TGTGCCAGCAGTGACCGAGACTACCAAGAGACCCAGTACTTC
-,TRBJ2-7,TRBV6-5,-,CASSRGTSYEQYF,TGTGCCAGCAGTCGAGGGACGTCCTACGAGCAGTACTTC
-,TRBJ2-2,TRBV2,TRBD1,CASSDPGQPDTGELFF,TGTGCCAGCAGTGACCCGGGACAGCCCGACACCGGGGAGCTGTTTTTT
-,TRBJ1-1,TRBV28,-,CASSPASKRNTEAFF,TGTGCCAGCAGCCCCGCTAGTAAGAGGAACACTGAAGCTTTCTTT
once,TRBJ1-3,TRBV7-2,TRBD1,CASSLGGTGGGGNTIYF,TGTGCCAGCAGCTTAGGTGGGACAGGTGGCGGTGGAAACACCATATATTTT
-,TRBJ2-1,TRBV6-6,TRBD2,CASRTSGGVDEQFF,TGTGCCAGCCGGACTAGCGGGGGGGTCGATGAGCAGTTCTTC
few,TRBJ1-1,TRBV28,-,CASSPNPGAAFF,TGTGCCAGCAGTCCAAATCCGGGCGCGGCTTTCTTT